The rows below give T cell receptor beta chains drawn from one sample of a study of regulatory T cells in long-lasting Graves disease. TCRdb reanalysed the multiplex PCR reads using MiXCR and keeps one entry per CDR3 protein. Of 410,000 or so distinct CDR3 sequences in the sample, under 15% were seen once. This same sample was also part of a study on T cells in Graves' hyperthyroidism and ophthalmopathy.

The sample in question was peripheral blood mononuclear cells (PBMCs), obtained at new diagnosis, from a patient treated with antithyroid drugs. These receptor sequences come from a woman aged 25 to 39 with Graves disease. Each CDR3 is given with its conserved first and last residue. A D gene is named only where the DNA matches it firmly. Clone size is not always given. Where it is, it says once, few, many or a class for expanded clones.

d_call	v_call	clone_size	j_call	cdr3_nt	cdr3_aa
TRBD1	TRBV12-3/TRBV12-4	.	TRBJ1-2	TGTGCCAGCACCTCGACAGGGGGCGGCGGCTACACCTTC	CASTSTGGGGYTF
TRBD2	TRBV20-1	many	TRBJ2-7	TGCAGTGCTAGAGGGAGACTAGCGGGAGCCTACGAGCAGTACTTC	CSARGRLAGAYEQYF
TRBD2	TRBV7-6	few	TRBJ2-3	TGTGCCAGCAGCTTAGGAACGGGAGGACCCACAGATACGCAGTATTTT	CASSLGTGGPTDTQYF
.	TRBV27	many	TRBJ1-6	TGTGCCAGCAGTTTGACTAATTCACCCCTCCACTTT	CASSLTNSPLHF
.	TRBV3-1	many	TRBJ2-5	TGTGCCAGCAGCCAAGGTATAGAAGAGACCCAGTACTTC	CASSQGIEETQYF
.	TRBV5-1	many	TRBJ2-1	TGCGCCAGCAGCCCGATGGACTACCCCCCCTACAATGAGCAGTTCTTC	CASSPMDYPPYNEQFF
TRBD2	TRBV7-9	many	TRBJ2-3	TGTGCCAGCAGCTTATTCTCGACTAGCGGGAGTCGTAGAGATACGCAGTATTTT	CASSLFSTSGSRRDTQYF
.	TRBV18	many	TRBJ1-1	TGTGCCAGCTCACCGGCCCAGTGGCGATTTAACACTGAAGCTTTCTTT	CASSPAQWRFNTEAFF
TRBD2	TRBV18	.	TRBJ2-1	TGTGCCAGCTCACCACGGCGGGGGACTAGCGGTTACCATGAGCAGTTCTTC	CASSPRRGTSGYHEQFF
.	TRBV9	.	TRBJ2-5	TGTGCCAGCAGCGTAACAGGGAAGGGAGAGACCCAGTACTTC	CASSVTGKGETQYF
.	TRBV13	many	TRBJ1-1	TGTGCCAGCAGCATCCGCAGAAGCATGAACACTGAAGCTTTCTTT	CASSIRRSMNTEAFF
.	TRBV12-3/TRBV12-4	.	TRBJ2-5	TGCGCCAGCAGTCAAAGTTCCCGGGGCGGATCCGGGCGAGAGACCCAGTACTTC	CASSQSSRGGSGRETQYF
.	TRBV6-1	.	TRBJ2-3	TGTGCCAGCAGCGAGGGTAATACAGATACGCAGTATTTT	CASSEGNTDTQYF
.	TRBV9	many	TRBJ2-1	TGTGCCAGCAGCGTAGAGGGGGGGAATGAGCAGTTCTTC	CASSVEGGNEQFF
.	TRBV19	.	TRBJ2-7	TGTGCCAGTAGTTTCCTTCAGGGCTACGAGCAGTACTTC	CASSFLQGYEQYF
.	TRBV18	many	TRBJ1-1	TGTGCCAGCTCACGGCGACAAGTGAACACTGAAGCTTTCTTT	CASSRRQVNTEAFF
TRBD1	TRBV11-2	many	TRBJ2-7	TGTGCCAGCAGCTGGGGACAGGGGGCCTACGAGCAGTACTTC	CASSWGQGAYEQYF
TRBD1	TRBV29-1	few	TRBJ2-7	TGCAGCGTTCTGACAGGGGAGGCCTACGAGCAGTACTTC	CSVLTGEAYEQYF
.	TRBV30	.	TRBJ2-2	TGTGCCTGCCCTGGGGGCGCGAACACCGGGGAGCTGTTTTTT	CACPGGANTGELFF
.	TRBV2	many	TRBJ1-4	TGTGCCAGCAGGGGCGGAACTAATGAAAAACTGTTTTTT	CASRGGTNEKLFF
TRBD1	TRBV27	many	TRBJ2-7	TGTGCCACCACTCGGGGACAGGGTCCCTACGAGCAGTACTTC	CATTRGQGPYEQYF
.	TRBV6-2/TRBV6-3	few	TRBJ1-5	TGTGCCAGCAGTGAAAGGGGGGGGGGACAGCCCCAGCATTTT	CASSERGGGQPQHF
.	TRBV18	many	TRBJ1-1	TGTGCCAGCTCACCAGGATCGACAGATTCAAAAGCTTTCTTT	CASSPGSTDSKAFF
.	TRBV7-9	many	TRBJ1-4	TGTGCCAGCAGCTCTTATCCTGGAGGGGAAAAACTGTTTTTT	CASSSYPGGEKLFF
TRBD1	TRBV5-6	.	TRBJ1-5	TGTGCCAGCAGCTTGAACAGGGGCGTGGGCAATCAGCCCCAGCATTTT	CASSLNRGVGNQPQHF
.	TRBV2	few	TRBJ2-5	TGTGCCAGCAGATCGGAGGAAGGGTACCAGTACTTC	CASRSEEGYQYF
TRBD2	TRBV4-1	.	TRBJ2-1	TGCGCCAGCAGCCAAGGGATCGGACTAGCGGAGAATGAGCAGTTCTTC	CASSQGIGLAENEQFF
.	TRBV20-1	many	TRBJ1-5	TGCAGTGCTCCCCGAGACGCGGGCCTAAGCAATCAGCCCCAGCATTTT	CSAPRDAGLSNQPQHF
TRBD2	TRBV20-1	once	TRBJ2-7	TGCAGTGCTAGACCCATGGGACTGGGCGGGAGGGACGAGCAGTACTTC	CSARPMGLGGRDEQYF
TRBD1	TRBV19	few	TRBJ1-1	TGTGCCAGTACCCCGACAGGGGTGTGGAACACTGAAGCTTTCTTT	CASTPTGVWNTEAFF
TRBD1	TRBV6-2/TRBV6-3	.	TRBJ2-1	TGTGCCAGCAGGCTCACCGGGACAGCCTACAATGAGCAGTTCTTC	CASRLTGTAYNEQFF
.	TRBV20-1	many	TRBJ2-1	TGCAGTGCTAGTTCAGACCGAGTCTCCTACAATGAGCAGTTCTTC	CSASSDRVSYNEQFF